These 13 T cell receptor beta chains were sequenced from one sample in a study of OX40 agonist ivuxolimab in advanced cancers. Generated by immunoSEQ multiplex PCR, the TCRdb table keeps only in-frame clones and is missing some. The sample has around 76,000 clones; approximately 85% are singletons. The material was CD4+ or CD8+ T cells sorted from blood, obtained in a trial of the OX40 agonist ivuxolimab. The source is an adult with an advanced solid tumor such as melanoma, head and neck, liver or kidney cancer.

CDR3 DNA: TGTGCCTGGAGCAACAGGGGGAATACGCAGTATTTT. Protein product: CAWSNRGNTQYF. The chain recombines TRBV30 with TRBJ2-3; 8 nucleotides line up with TRBD1. CDR1 and CDR2 (germline): GTSNPN, SVGIG (reference sequence). The CDR3 spans 12 residues. Trimming removed 3 bases from V and 7 bases from J; junction bases left unmatched: 3.

This chain links TRBV30 with TRBJ1-2, with D tentatively TRBD1 (5 bases). Per germline, CDR1 GTSNPN and CDR2 SVGIG (reference sequence). There are 14 residues in the CDR3. With 0 bases removed from V and 0 bases from J, the gap between germline ends came to 8 bases. CDR3 sequence reads: CAWSVGGANYGYTF. In nucleotides, the CDR3 is TGTGCCTGGAGTGTTGGGGGAGCTAACTATGGCTACACCTTC.

The genes are TRBV2 and TRBJ2-1, with 10 bases matching TRBD1. Unmatched junction bases numbered 13, after V lost 7 bases and J lost 10 bases. The CDR3 sequence is 15 residues long. Germline assignment: CDR1 SNHLY and CDR2 FYNNEI. DNA for the CDR3: TGTGCCAGCAACGTCGGGACAGGGGAGTCGGGCGAGCAGTTCTTC. This gives the protein CASNVGTGESGEQFF.

This clone was found once. V usage is TRBV10-3 and J usage is TRBJ2-1; 15 bases agree with TRBD2. The J segment lost 7 bases and the V segment lost 4 bases, leaving 5 bases of the junction unmatched. Germline V gene data show CDR1 as ENHRY and CDR2 as SYGVKD. This CDR3 comprises 16 residues. CDR3: CAISGGLAGGTNEQFF. The CDR3 coding sequence is TGTGCCATCAGTGGGGGACTAGCGGGAGGTACTAATGAGCAGTTCTTC.

The chain joins TRBV15 to TRBJ2-3, with a tentative D call TRBD2 (6 bases). This CDR3 spans 14 amino acids. The V and J ends lost 2 bases and 5 bases respectively, with 11 bases between them. Germline V gene data show CDR1 as LNHNV and CDR2 as YYDKDF (reference sequence). CDR3 sequence (DNA): TGTGCCACCAGCAGACAGAGACTAGGAGATACGCAGTATTTT. Residues: CATSRQRLGDTQYF. The variable domain in full, completed from reference TRBV15 and TRBJ2-3, reads DAMVIQNPRYQVTQFGKPVTLSCSQTLNHNVMYWYQQKSSQAPKLLFHYYDKDFNNEADTPDNFQSRRPNTSFCFLDIRSPGLGDTAMYLCATSRQRLGDTQYFGPGTRLTVL.

The V gene is TRBV19, the J gene TRBJ1-2; perhaps TRBD1 as D (6 bases). CDR3 length equals 16 residues. Germline V gene sequence: CDR1 LNHDA, CDR2 SQIVND (reference sequence). The V end lost 5 bases, the J end lost 0 bases, and 16 bases lay between the germline ends. The chain's CDR3 is CASSGPGTTANYGYTF. For the CDR3, the DNA is TGTGCCAGTAGTGGACCGGGGACAACAGCTAACTATGGCTACACCTTC.

This clone was counted a few times. DNA for the CDR3: TGCGCCAGCAGCTTGGGGTGGGCTGAGACCCAGTACTTC. Translated: CASSLGWAETQYF. The chain links TRBV5-1 to TRBJ2-5; D not certain. The CDR3 length is 13 residues. Per germline, CDR1 SGHRS and CDR2 YFSETQ. Deletions cut 0 bases from V and 5 bases from J, with 8 bases between.

The chain is built from TRBV2 and TRBJ1-1; D uncertain. Germline V gene lookup returns CDR1 SNHLY and CDR2 FYNNEI. V was cut by 7 bases and J by 2 bases, with 11 bases left in between. This CDR3 comprises 13 residues. The CDR3 is CASKGQANTEAFF. The DNA for the CDR3 is TGTGCCAGCAAGGGCCAGGCTAACACTGAAGCTTTCTTT. Supplemented by reference TRBV2 and TRBJ1-1, the full variable domain reads EPEVTQTPSHQVTQMGQEVILRCVPISNHLYFYWYRQILGQKVEFLVSFYNNEISEKSEIFDDQFSVERPDGSNFTLKIRSTKLEDSAMYFCASKGQANTEAFFGQGTRLTVV.

This clone appeared once. V and J are TRBV6-5 and TRBJ2-5; maybe TRBD2 (6 bases). This CDR3 has 16 amino acids. V dropped 0 bases and J dropped 3 bases, with 14 bases sitting between them. Per germline, CDR1 MNHEY and CDR2 SVGAGI. CDR3 in amino acids: CASSYSRRGLKETQYF. DNA for the CDR3: TGTGCCAGCAGTTACTCGAGGCGGGGACTCAAAGAGACCCAGTACTTC.

The gene calls are TRBV7-2 and TRBJ2-5, with 7 bases that match TRBD1. The CDR3 length is 15 residues. Germline V gives CDR1 SGHTA, CDR2 FQGNSA. With V trimmed by 1 base and J by 2 bases, 4 bases remained unmatched. CDR3 sequence reads: CASSLGGGGQETQYF. The CDR3 DNA follows: TGTGCCAGCAGCTTAGGAGGGGGCGGACAAGAGACCCAGTACTTC.

This rearrangement joins TRBV27 to TRBJ2-5; the D is unclear. V shed 4 bases and J shed 3 bases, with 15 bases lying between them. The CDR3 has 15 amino acids. Germline lookup yields CDR1 MNHEY and CDR2 SMNVEV (reference sequence). The CDR3 loop reads CASSSLLGPKETQYF. The DNA for the CDR3 is TGTGCCAGCAGTTCCCTTCTAGGGCCGAAAGAGACCCAGTACTTC.

The genes are TRBV6-6 and TRBJ2-7; tentatively, D is TRBD1 (6 bases). V lost 6 bases and J 3 bases, leaving 21 bases between the germline ends. The CDR3 has 16 amino acids. CDR1 is MNHNY, CDR2 SVGAGI, per germline (reference sequence). Here the CDR3 reads CASSTNREFLRYEQYF. CDR3 nucleotides: TGTGCCAGCAGCACGAACAGGGAATTTCTACGCTACGAGCAGTACTTC.

The chain uses TRBV11-2 and TRBJ1-2; D gene uncertain. The CDR3 totals 15 residues. Trimming took off 1 base at V and 2 bases at J, with 11 bases between the two ends. From germline, CDR1 is SGHAT and CDR2 FQNNGV. DNA of the CDR3: TGTGCCAGCAGCTTAGTACTGGGAAGGAACTATGGCTACACCTTC. It yields the protein CASSLVLGRNYGYTF.